These 8 T cell receptor beta chains were sequenced from one sample in a study of regulatory T cells in long-lasting Graves disease. The time point here: persistent/refractory GD, antithyroid drugs over 5 years with positive TRAb. PBMC RNA served as the TCR library source. Construction of TCR beta libraries relied on iRepertoire HTBI primers and on Arm-PCR targeting CDR3 regions. One entry per CDR3 protein, called by TCRdb with MiXCR from the multiplex PCR reads. The profile covers about 340,000 distinct CDR3 sequences, with 15% to 20% appearing a single time and just under 30% taken by the ten largest. The sample in question was peripheral blood mononuclear cells (PBMCs), obtained when the disease was refractory, from a patient treated with antithyroid drugs. These TCRs come from a female donor with Graves disease.

This clonotype was seen more than once but under ten times. The V gene is TRBV12-3 or TRBV12-4, the J gene TRBJ2-2, with 7 nucleotides matching TRBD2. CDR3 length: 23 amino acids. V trimming: 6 bases; J trimming: 0 bases; junction bases outside the gene matches: 28. The CDR3 region is CASRGSGGGIPFRRLTNTGELFF. The DNA of the CDR3 is TGTGCCAGCAGGGGCTCGGGCGGGGGTATACCCTTCCGGCGCCTAACGAACACCGGGGAGCTGTTTTTT.

A few counts support this clonotype. The chain uses TRBV10-3 and TRBJ2-7; D could derive from TRBD1 or TRBD2 (6 bases each). Germline values: CDR1 ENHRY, CDR2 SYGVKD. The CDR3 runs to 15 residues. V gave up 2 bases and J gave up 2 bases, with 13 bases separating them. The CDR3 bases are TGTGCCATCAGTGAGGGCCCGGGGGCGGCCTACGAGCAGTACTTC. Its protein is CAISEGPGAAYEQYF.

This sequence joins TRBV27 and TRBJ2-7; tentatively, D is TRBD1 or TRBD2 (5 bases each). The CDR3 is 17 amino acids. The V end was cut by 4 bases, the J end by 4 bases, with 23 bases between. Germline V lookup: CDR1 MNHEY, CDR2 SMNVEV (reference sequence). CDR3 DNA sequence: TGTGCCAGCAGTTCCTCCCCGCGGAGAGGGGCAGGATACGAGCAGTACTTC. As protein: CASSSSPRRGAGYEQYF.

The CDR3 DNA is TGTGCCAGCAGCAACCCCCGGGGGGTCTATGGCTACACCTTC. Amino acid sequence: CASSNPRGVYGYTF. The chain recombines TRBV6-1 with TRBJ1-2; D is possibly TRBD1 (5 bases). Per the germline V gene, CDR1 is MNHNS and CDR2 is SASEGT. The ends were cut back, 6 bases at V and 4 bases at J, with 15 bases in the middle. The CDR3 extends over 14 amino acids.

This clonotype was found a few times. V and J are TRBV6-2 or TRBV6-3 and TRBJ1-5; D remains unclear. This CDR3 has 14 amino acids. The V end was cut by 4 bases, the J end by 4 bases, with 11 bases between. Germline V lookup: CDR1 MNHEY, CDR2 SVGEGT. The CDR3 sequence is CASSSISGNQPQHF. CDR3 bases: TGTGCCAGCAGTTCAATATCGGGAAATCAGCCCCAGCATTTT.

There are a few counts of this clonotype. The V gene is TRBV6-1, the J gene TRBJ2-2; no firm D call. Germline V gene sequence: CDR1 MNHNS, CDR2 SASEGT. This CDR3 comprises 14 residues. The V end was cut by 4 bases, the J end by 1 base, with 7 bases between. For the CDR3, the DNA is TGTGCCAGCAGTGTCCGCGAGAACACCGGGGAGCTGTTTTTT. This sequence encodes CASSVRENTGELFF.

This clonotype was observed a handful of times. The V gene is TRBV6-5, the J gene TRBJ1-1; 9 nucleotides match TRBD1. CDR1 and CDR2 (germline): MNHEY, SVGAGI. Unmatched junction bases numbered 8, after V lost 2 bases and J lost 4 bases. The CDR3 loop spans 16 amino acids. CDR3 nucleotide sequence: TGTGCCAGCAGTTACCGCCGGGGACAGGGAAGCACTGAAGCTTTCTTT. Translation gives CASSYRRGQGSTEAFF.

Remarks on this clonotype: It may be a read error: a sequence one base away is much more abundant. The V and J genes are TRBV6-1 and TRBJ2-7; D uncertain. This CDR3 contains 11 residues. The germline gives CDR1 MNHNS, CDR2 SASEGT. With 6 bases removed from V and 4 bases from J, the gap between germline ends came to 7 bases. The CDR3 bases are TGTGCCAGCAGCCACCAGTACGAGCAGTACTTC. It codes for CASSHQYEQYF.